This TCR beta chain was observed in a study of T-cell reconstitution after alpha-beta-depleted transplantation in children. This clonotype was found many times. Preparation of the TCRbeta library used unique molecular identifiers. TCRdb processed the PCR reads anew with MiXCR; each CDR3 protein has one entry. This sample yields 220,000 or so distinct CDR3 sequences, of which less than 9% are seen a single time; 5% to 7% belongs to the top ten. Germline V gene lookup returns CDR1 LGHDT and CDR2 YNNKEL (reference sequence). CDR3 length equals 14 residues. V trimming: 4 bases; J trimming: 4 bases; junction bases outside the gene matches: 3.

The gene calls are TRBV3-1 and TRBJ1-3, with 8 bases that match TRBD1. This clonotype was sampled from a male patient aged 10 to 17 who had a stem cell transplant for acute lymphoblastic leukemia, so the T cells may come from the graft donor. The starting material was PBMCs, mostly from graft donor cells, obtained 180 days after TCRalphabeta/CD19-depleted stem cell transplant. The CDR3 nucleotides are TGTGCCAGCAGCCTCAGGGGGCAGGGAAACACCATATATTTT. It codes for CASSLRGQGNTIYF. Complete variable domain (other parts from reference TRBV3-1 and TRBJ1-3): DTAVSQTPKYLVTQMGNDKSIKCEQNLGHDTMYWYKQDSKKFLKIMFSYNNKELIINETVPNRFSPKSPDKAHLNLHINSLELGDSAVYFCASSLRGQGNTIYFGEGSWLTVV.